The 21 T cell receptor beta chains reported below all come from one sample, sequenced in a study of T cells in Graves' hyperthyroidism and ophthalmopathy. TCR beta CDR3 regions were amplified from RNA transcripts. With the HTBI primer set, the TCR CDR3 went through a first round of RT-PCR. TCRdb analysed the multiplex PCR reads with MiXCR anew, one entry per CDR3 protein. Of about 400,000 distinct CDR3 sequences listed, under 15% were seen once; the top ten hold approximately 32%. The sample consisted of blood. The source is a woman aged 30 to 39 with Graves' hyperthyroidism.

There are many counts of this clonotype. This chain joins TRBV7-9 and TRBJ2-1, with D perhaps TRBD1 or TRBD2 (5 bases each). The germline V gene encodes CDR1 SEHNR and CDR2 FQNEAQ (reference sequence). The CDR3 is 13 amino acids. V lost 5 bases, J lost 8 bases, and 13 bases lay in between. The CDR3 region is CASSLRGAHEQFF. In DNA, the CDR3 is TGTGCCAGCAGCCTGAGGGGAGCCCATGAGCAGTTCTTC. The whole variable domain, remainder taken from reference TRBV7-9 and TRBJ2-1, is DTGVSQNPRHKITKRGQNVTFRCDPISEHNRLYWYRQTLGQGPEFLTYFQNEAQLEKSRLLSDRFSAERPKGSFSTLEIQRTEQGDSAMYLCASSLRGAHEQFFGPGTRLTVL.

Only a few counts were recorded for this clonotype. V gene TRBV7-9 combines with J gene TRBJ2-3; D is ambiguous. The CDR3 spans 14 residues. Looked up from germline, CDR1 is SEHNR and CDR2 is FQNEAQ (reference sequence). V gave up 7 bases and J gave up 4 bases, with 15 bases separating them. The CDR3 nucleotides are TGTGCCAGCAACAATATCCCCAACCCAGATACGCAGTATTTT. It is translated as CASNNIPNPDTQYF.

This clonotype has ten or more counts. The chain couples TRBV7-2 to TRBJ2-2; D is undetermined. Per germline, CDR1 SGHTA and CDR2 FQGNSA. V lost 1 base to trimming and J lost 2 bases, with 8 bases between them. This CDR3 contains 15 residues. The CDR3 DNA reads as TGTGCCAGCAGCTTAGAGGAGATAAACACCGGGGAGCTGTTTTTT. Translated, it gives CASSLEEINTGELFF.

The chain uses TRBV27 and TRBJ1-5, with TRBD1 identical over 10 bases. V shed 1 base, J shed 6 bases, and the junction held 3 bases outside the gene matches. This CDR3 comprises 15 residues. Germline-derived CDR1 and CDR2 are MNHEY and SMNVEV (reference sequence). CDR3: CASSLFGTGVQPQHF. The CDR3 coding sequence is TGTGCCAGCAGTTTATTTGGGACAGGGGTTCAGCCCCAGCATTTT.

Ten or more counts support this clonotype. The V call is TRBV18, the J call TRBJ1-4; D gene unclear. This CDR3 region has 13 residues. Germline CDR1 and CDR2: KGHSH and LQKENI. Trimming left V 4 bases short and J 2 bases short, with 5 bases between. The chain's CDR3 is CASSRQTNEKLFF. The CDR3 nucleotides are TGTGCCAGCTCACGGCAGACTAATGAAAAACTGTTTTTT.

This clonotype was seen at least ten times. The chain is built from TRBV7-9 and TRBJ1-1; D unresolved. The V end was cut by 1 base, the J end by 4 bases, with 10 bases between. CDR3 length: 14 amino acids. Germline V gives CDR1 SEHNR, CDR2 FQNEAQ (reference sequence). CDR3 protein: CASSLVWTATEAFF. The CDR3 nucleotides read TGTGCCAGCAGCTTAGTCTGGACGGCCACTGAAGCTTTCTTT.

This CDR3 reads CATSDSRTVSGANVLTF. The CDR3 bases are TGTGCCACCAGTGATTCGAGGACAGTCTCTGGGGCCAACGTCCTGACTTTC. The J gene is TRBJ2-6, the V gene TRBV24-1; D possibly corresponds to TRBD1 (6 bases). The CDR3 has 17 residues. The V and J ends lost 2 bases and 0 bases respectively, with 10 bases between them. Germline CDR1 reads KGHDR; CDR2 reads SFDVKD.

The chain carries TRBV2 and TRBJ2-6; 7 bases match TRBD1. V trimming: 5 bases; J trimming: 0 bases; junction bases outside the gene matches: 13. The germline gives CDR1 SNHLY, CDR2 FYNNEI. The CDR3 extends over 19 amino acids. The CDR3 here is CASSSRGGVLHSGANVLTF. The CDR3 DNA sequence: TGTGCCAGCAGTAGTAGAGGGGGCGTACTACACTCTGGGGCCAACGTCCTGACTTTC.

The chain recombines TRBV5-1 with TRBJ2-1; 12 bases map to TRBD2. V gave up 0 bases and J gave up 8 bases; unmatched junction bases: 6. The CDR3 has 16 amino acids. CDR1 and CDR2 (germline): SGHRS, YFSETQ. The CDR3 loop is CASSLGLAGGSDEQFF. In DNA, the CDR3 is TGCGCCAGCAGCTTGGGGCTAGCGGGAGGGAGCGATGAGCAGTTCTTC.

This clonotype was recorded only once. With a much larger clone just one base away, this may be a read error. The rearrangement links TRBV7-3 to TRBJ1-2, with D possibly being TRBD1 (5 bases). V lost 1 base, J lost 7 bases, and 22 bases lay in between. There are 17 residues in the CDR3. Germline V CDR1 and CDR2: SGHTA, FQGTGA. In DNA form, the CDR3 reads TGTGCCAGCAGCTTAAACCCTGCTCTCTATTCAGGGAGTGGCTACACCTTC. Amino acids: CASSLNPALYSGSGYTF.

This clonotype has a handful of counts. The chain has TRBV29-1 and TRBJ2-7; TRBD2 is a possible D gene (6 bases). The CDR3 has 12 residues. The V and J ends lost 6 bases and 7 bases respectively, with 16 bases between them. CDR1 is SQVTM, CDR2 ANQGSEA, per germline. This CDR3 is CSVRLDFREQYF. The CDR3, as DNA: TGCAGCGTCCGACTAGACTTTAGGGAGCAGTACTTC.

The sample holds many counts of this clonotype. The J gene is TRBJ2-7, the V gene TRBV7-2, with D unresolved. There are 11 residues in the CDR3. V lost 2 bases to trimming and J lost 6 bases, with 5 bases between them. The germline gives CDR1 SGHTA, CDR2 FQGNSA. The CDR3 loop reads CASSLNLEQYF. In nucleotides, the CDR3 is TGTGCCAGCAGCTTAAACCTCGAGCAGTACTTC.

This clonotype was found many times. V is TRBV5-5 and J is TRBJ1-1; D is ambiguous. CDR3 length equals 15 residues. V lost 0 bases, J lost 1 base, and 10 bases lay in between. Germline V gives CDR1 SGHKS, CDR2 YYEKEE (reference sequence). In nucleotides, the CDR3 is TGTGCCAGCAGCTTGGCCACGCAGTGGAACACTGAAGCTTTCTTT. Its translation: CASSLATQWNTEAFF.

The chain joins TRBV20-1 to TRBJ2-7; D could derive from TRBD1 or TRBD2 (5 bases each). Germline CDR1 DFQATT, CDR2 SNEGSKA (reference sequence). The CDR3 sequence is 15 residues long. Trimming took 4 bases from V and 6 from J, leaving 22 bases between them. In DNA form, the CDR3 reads TGCAGTGCTATTCTTGTCGAGGGGCCTCTACGCGAGCAGTACTTC. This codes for CSAILVEGPLREQYF.

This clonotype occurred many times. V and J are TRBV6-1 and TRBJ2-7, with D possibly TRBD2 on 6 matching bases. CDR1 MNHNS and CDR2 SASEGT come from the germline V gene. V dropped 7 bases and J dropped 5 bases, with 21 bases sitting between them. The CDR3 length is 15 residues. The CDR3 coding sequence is TGTGCCAGCACCAAACAACAAGGACTAATGGACGAGCAGTACTTC. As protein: CASTKQQGLMDEQYF.

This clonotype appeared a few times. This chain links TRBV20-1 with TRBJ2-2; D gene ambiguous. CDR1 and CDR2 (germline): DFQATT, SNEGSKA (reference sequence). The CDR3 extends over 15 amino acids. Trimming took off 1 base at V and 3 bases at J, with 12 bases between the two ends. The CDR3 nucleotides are TGCAGTGCTAGAGCCGACCTGGGATACACCGGGGAGCTGTTTTTT. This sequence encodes CSARADLGYTGELFF.

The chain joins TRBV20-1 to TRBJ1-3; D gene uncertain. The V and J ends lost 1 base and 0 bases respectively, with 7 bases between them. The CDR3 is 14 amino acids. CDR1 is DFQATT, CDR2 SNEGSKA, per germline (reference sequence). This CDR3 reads CSARVGISGNTIYF. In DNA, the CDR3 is TGCAGTGCTAGAGTGGGTATCTCTGGAAACACCATATATTTT.

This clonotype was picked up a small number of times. Written as DNA, the CDR3 is TGCAGCGTTGAAGACATGGAGGGCGAGCAGTACTTC. It translates to CSVEDMEGEQYF. The chain combines TRBV29-1 with TRBJ2-7; D is possibly TRBD2 (6 bases). The CDR3 loop spans 12 amino acids. V was cut by 0 bases and J by 6 bases, with 9 bases left in between. The germline CDR1 and CDR2 sequences are SQVTM and ANQGSEA.

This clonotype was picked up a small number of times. CDR3 sequence: CASSWGLAGGGETQYF. The DNA of the CDR3 is TGTGCCAGCAGCTGGGGACTAGCGGGAGGCGGAGAGACCCAGTACTTC. The chain recombines TRBV7-3 with TRBJ2-5; 15 bases are a match to TRBD2. The CDR3 is made up of 16 amino acids. Germline-derived CDR1 and CDR2 are SGHTA and FQGTGA. The V and J ends lost 4 bases and 4 bases, in that order; junction bases with no gene match: 4.

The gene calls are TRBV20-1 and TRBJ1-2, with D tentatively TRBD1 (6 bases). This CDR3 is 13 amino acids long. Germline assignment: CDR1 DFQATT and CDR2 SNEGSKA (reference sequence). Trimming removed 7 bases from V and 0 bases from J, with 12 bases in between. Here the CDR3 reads CSGRQDPNYGYTF. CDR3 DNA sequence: TGCAGTGGTCGACAGGATCCTAACTATGGCTACACCTTC.

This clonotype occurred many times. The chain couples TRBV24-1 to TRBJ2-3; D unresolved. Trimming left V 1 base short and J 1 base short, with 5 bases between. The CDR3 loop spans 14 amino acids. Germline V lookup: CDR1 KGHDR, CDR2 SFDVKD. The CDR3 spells CATSDFQGTDTQYF. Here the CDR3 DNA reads TGTGCCACCAGTGATTTTCAAGGCACAGATACGCAGTATTTT.